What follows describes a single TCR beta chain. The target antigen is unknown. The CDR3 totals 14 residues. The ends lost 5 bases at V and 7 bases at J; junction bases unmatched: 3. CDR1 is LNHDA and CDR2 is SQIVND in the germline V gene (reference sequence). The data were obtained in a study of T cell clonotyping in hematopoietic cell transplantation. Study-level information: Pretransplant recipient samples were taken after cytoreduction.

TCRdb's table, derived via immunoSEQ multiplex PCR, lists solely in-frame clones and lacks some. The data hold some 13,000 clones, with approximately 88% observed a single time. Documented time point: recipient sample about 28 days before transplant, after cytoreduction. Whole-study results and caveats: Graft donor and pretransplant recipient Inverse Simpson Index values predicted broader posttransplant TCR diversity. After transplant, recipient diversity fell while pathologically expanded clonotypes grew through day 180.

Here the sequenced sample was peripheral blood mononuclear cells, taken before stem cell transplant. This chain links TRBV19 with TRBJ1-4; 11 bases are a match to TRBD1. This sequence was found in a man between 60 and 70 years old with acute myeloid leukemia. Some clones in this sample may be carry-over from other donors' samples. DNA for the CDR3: TGTGCCAGTAGTCGGGACAGGGGGAGTGAAAAACTGTTTTTT. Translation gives CASSRDRGSEKLFF.